These T cell receptor beta chains were read from a single sample in a study of a mutant IDH1 vaccine in newly diagnosed glioma. Some clones are missing from TCRdb's copy, which holds only in-frame ones; the method was immunoSEQ multiplex PCR. The sample lists 35,000 to 40,000 clones, roughly 79% occurring once. No antigens are known for them. The sample was PBMCs, taken from a glioma patient whose treatment included an IDH1 peptide vaccine. Receptors were obtained from a man aged 35-49 years with glioma. CDR3s include the opening cysteine and the closing phenylalanine or tryptophan. A D gene is named only where the DNA matches it firmly. Clone size appears in some rows only: once, few, many, or a class for an expanded clone.

CDR3: CASSVGAEGYYGYTF
DNA: TGTGCCAGCAGCGTAGGGGCTGAGGGGTACTATGGCTACACCTTC
V: TRBV9
size: .
J: TRBJ1-2
D: .

CDR3: CASSGTGNQPQHF
DNA: TGTGCCAGTAGCGGGACGGGGAATCAGCCCCAGCATTTT
V: TRBV19
size: .
J: TRBJ1-5
D: .

CDR3: CASSLSVGGRGNTEAFF
DNA: TGTGCCAGCAGCTTATCGGTTGGGGGCCGAGGGAACACTGAAGCTTTCTTT
V: TRBV7-9
size: few
J: TRBJ1-1
D: .

CDR3: CAWRLASGGSNQPQHF
DNA: TGTGCCTGGAGACTCGCCTCAGGAGGGAGCAATCAGCCCCAGCATTTT
V: TRBV30
size: .
J: TRBJ1-5
D: .

CDR3: CASSLASGSSGGSGYEQYF
DNA: TGCGCCAGCAGCCTAGCTTCGGGGTCCAGCGGCGGGAGTGGATACGAGCAGTACTTC
V: TRBV4-3
size: .
J: TRBJ2-7
D: TRBD2

CDR3: CASSLGRSEKLFF
DNA: TGTGCCAGCAGCTTGGGGAGGTCCGAAAAACTGTTTTTT
V: TRBV13
size: .
J: TRBJ1-4
D: .

CDR3: CASRPLLISYEQYF
DNA: TGTGCCAGCAGACCTCTCCTCATCTCCTACGAGCAGTACTTC
V: TRBV28
size: .
J: TRBJ2-7
D: .

CDR3: CASSGRASYRTDTQYF
DNA: TGTGCCAGCAGCGGCCGGGCCTCTTATCGCACAGATACGCAGTATTTT
V: TRBV7-9
size: .
J: TRBJ2-3
D: .

CDR3: CASSSGQGAGTGELFF
DNA: TGTGCCAGCAGCTCGGGACAGGGGGCTGGGACCGGGGAGCTGTTTTTT
V: TRBV11-1
size: .
J: TRBJ2-2
D: TRBD1

CDR3: CASSESSGANVLTF
DNA: TGTGCCAGCAGTGAAAGCTCTGGGGCCAACGTCCTGACTTTC
V: TRBV6-1
size: .
J: TRBJ2-6
D: .

CDR3: CASSSHRGNQPQHF
DNA: TGTGCCAGCAGTTCCCACAGGGGCAATCAGCCCCAGCATTTT
V: TRBV6-1
size: .
J: TRBJ1-5
D: .

CDR3: CAWSTGTGVRNTEAFF
DNA: TGTGCCTGGAGTACCGGGACAGGGGTCAGGAACACTGAAGCTTTCTTT
V: TRBV30
size: .
J: TRBJ1-1
D: TRBD1

CDR3: CASTKSGVWSGANVLTF
DNA: TGTGCCAGCACCAAAAGCGGGGTGTGGTCTGGGGCCAACGTCCTGACTTTC
V: TRBV7-2
size: .
J: TRBJ2-6
D: TRBD2

CDR3: CASSMTAGNTIYF
DNA: TGTGCCAGCAGTATGACAGCTGGAAACACCATATATTTT
V: TRBV27
size: once
J: TRBJ1-3
D: .

CDR3: CASSVVDREGEQFF
DNA: TGTGCCAGCAGCGTAGTTGACCGGGAGGGTGAGCAGTTCTTC
V: TRBV9
size: .
J: TRBJ2-1
D: TRBD2

CDR3: CASSPGQRPRDTGELFF
DNA: TGCGCCAGCAGCCCCGGACAGCGTCCTCGGGACACCGGGGAGCTGTTTTTT
V: TRBV4-3
size: few
J: TRBJ2-2
D: .

CDR3: CATSTQQENTEAFF
DNA: TGTGCCACCAGCACACAACAAGAGAACACTGAAGCTTTCTTT
V: TRBV15
size: .
J: TRBJ1-1
D: .

CDR3: CAISATGGSNSPLHF
DNA: TGTGCCATCAGTGCCACAGGGGGGAGTAATTCACCCCTCCACTTT
V: TRBV10-3
size: .
J: TRBJ1-6
D: TRBD1

CDR3: CSASMPGAAFF
DNA: TGCAGTGCTAGCATGCCAGGGGCGGCTTTCTTT
V: TRBV20-1
size: .
J: TRBJ1-1
D: .

CDR3: CATLPGALTNEKLFF
DNA: TGTGCCACCCTACCGGGGGCGCTGACTAATGAAAAACTGTTTTTT
V: TRBV28
size: .
J: TRBJ1-4
D: .

CDR3: CASSEQPLDTQYF
DNA: TGTGCCAGCAGTGAACAGCCGTTAGATACGCAGTATTTT
V: TRBV6-1
size: .
J: TRBJ2-3
D: .

CDR3: CASSPQSGSVYEQYF
DNA: TGTGCCAGCTCACCCCAGAGCGGGAGTGTTTACGAGCAGTACTTC
V: TRBV18
size: .
J: TRBJ2-7
D: TRBD2

CDR3: CASSYTMRDTQYF
DNA: TGTGCCAGCAGTTACACGATGAGGGATACGCAGTATTTT
V: TRBV6-5
size: .
J: TRBJ2-3
D: .

CDR3: CASSEGSGYLGYTF
DNA: TGTGCCAGCAGTGAAGGGTCCGGGTACTTAGGCTACACCTTC
V: TRBV6-1
size: .
J: TRBJ1-2
D: .

CDR3: CASSVNRGTGELFF
DNA: TGTGCCAGTAGTGTTAACAGGGGAACCGGGGAGCTGTTTTTT
V: TRBV19
size: .
J: TRBJ2-2
D: TRBD1

CDR3: CASSLPTGGDTEAFF
DNA: TGTGCCAGCAGCTTACCGACAGGGGGAGACACTGAAGCTTTCTTT
V: TRBV7-8
size: .
J: TRBJ1-1
D: TRBD1

CDR3: CASSRDRVGQETQYF
DNA: TGTGCCAGCAGCCGCGACAGGGTGGGCCAAGAGACCCAGTACTTC
V: TRBV6-5
size: .
J: TRBJ2-5
D: TRBD1

CDR3: CASSIFLRETQYF
DNA: TGTGCCAGTAGTATTTTCCTGAGAGAGACCCAGTACTTC
V: TRBV19
size: .
J: TRBJ2-5
D: .

CDR3: CASSFMGRAGEGWQFF
DNA: TGTGCCAGCAGTTTTATGGGCAGGGCAGGGGAAGGATGGCAGTTCTTC
V: TRBV27
size: .
J: TRBJ2-1
D: .

CDR3: CASSVGTSMRNEQFF
DNA: TGTGCCAGCAGCGTAGGGACTAGTATGCGCAATGAGCAGTTCTTC
V: TRBV9
size: .
J: TRBJ2-1
D: TRBD2

CDR3: CASSLAIAGSPYEQYF
DNA: TGCGCCAGCAGCTTGGCCATAGCGGGATCTCCCTACGAGCAGTACTTC
V: TRBV5-1
size: once
J: TRBJ2-7
D: TRBD2

CDR3: CASSVGVKETQYF
DNA: TGTGCCAGCAGCGTGGGCGTGAAAGAGACCCAGTACTTC
V: TRBV9
size: .
J: TRBJ2-5
D: .

CDR3: CASSLSGRTSGRYEQYF
DNA: TGTGCCAGCAGTTTATCTGGAAGGACTAGCGGGAGATACGAGCAGTACTTC
V: TRBV27
size: .
J: TRBJ2-7
D: TRBD2

CDR3: CASSLERHGYTF
DNA: TGCGCCAGCAGCTTGGAGAGGCACGGCTACACCTTC
V: TRBV5-1
size: .
J: TRBJ1-2
D: .

CDR3: CASSEDGEIAEAFF
DNA: TGTGCCAGCAGTGAAGATGGAGAGATAGCTGAAGCTTTCTTT
V: TRBV6-1
size: .
J: TRBJ1-1
D: .

CDR3: CASSQYLTYEQYF
DNA: TGTGCCAGCAGCCAATACCTGACCTACGAGCAGTACTTC
V: TRBV14
size: .
J: TRBJ2-7
D: .

CDR3: CASRTSGELFF
DNA: TGTGCCAGCCGTACAAGCGGGGAGCTGTTTTTT
V: TRBV2
size: .
J: TRBJ2-2
D: .

CDR3: CASSSLPSGSPINEQFF
DNA: TGTGCTAGCAGCTCCCTTCCTAGCGGGAGCCCAATCAATGAGCAGTTCTTC
V: TRBV7-7
size: .
J: TRBJ2-1
D: TRBD2

CDR3: CAWNFYNSPLHF
DNA: TGTGCCTGGAACTTCTATAATTCACCCCTCCACTTT
V: TRBV30
size: .
J: TRBJ1-6
D: .

CDR3: CASSIGGPPGEGYTF
DNA: TGTGCCAGTAGTATAGGGGGACCTCCCGGGGAAGGCTACACCTTC
V: TRBV19
size: .
J: TRBJ1-2
D: .

CDR3: CASSEQGVVNNEQFF
DNA: TGTGCCAGCAGTGAGCAGGGGGTGGTAAACAATGAGCAGTTCTTC
V: TRBV6-4
size: .
J: TRBJ2-1
D: TRBD1

CDR3: CASSVFSAGGHNNEQFF
DNA: TGTGCCAGCAGCGTATTTTCAGCGGGAGGCCACAACAATGAGCAGTTCTTC
V: TRBV9
size: .
J: TRBJ2-1
D: TRBD2

CDR3: CASSQATSPPYNEQFF
DNA: TGTGCCAGCAGTCAAGCGACTAGCCCTCCTTACAATGAGCAGTTCTTC
V: TRBV4-2
size: once
J: TRBJ2-1
D: TRBD2

CDR3: CATSRTNYGYTF
DNA: TGTGCCACCAGCAGGACTAACTATGGCTACACCTTC
V: TRBV15
size: .
J: TRBJ1-2
D: .

CDR3: CSVDYSRDEQFF
DNA: TGCAGCGTTGATTACTCCAGGGATGAGCAGTTCTTC
V: TRBV29-1
size: .
J: TRBJ2-1
D: .

CDR3: CASSLGGHLQETQYF
DNA: TGTGCCAGCAGCTTAGGGGGCCACCTTCAAGAGACCCAGTACTTC
V: TRBV7-2
size: .
J: TRBJ2-5
D: .

CDR3: CAWMAGSSGANVLTF
DNA: TGTGCCTGGATGGCTGGGAGCTCTGGGGCCAACGTCCTGACTTTC
V: TRBV30
size: few
J: TRBJ2-6
D: .

CDR3: CASSQDSSYEQYF
DNA: TGTGCCAGCAGCCAAGATTCTTCCTACGAGCAGTACTTC
V: TRBV4-2
size: .
J: TRBJ2-7
D: .

CDR3: CASSIWTEAYEQYF
DNA: TGTGCCAGTAGTATCTGGACAGAGGCCTACGAGCAGTACTTC
V: TRBV19
size: .
J: TRBJ2-7
D: .